The clone carrying this T cell receptor (beta chain) was detected once. The record originates from a study of CD8+CD57+ T cells in acquired aplastic anemia. Study details: Roughly 3 ug was the average amount of DNA from sorted CD4+ and CD8+ cells.

According to the study, genomic DNA was the template for TCR beta VDJ and CDR3 profiling. MiXCR, run by TCRdb on the reads, gives a single entry per CDR3 protein. The data show roughly 150,000 distinct CDR3 sequences, approximately 44% seen once. This CDR3 comprises 14 residues. Trimming removed 3 bases from V and 4 bases from J; junction bases left unmatched: 2. Looked up from germline, CDR1 is LNHNV and CDR2 is YYDKDF (reference sequence). The TCR originated in a human donor in good health. This chain joins TRBV15 and TRBJ1-5; 8 bases fit TRBD1. Material: sorted CD4+, CD8+, or CD8+CD57+ T cells (not recorded which) from PBMCs. CDR3 coding DNA: TGTGCCACCAGCAGGGACAGGGTAAATCAGCCCCAGCATTTT. Protein: CATSRDRVNQPQHF. Drawing the rest from reference TRBV15 and TRBJ1-5, the complete variable domain is DAMVIQNPRYQVTQFGKPVTLSCSQTLNHNVMYWYQQKSSQAPKLLFHYYDKDFNNEADTPDNFQSRRPNTSFCFLDIRSPGLGDTAMYLCATSRDRVNQPQHFGDGTRLSIL.